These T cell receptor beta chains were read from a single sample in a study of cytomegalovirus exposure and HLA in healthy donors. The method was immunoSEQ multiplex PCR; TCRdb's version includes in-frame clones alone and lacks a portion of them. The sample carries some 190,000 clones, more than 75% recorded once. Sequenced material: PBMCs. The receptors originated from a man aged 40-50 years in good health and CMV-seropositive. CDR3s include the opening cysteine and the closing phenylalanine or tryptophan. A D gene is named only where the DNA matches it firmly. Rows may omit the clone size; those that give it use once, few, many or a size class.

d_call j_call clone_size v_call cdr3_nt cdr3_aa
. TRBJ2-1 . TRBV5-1 TGCGCCAGCAGTATAGAGATAAGCTCCTACAATGAGCAGTTCTTC CASSIEISSYNEQFF
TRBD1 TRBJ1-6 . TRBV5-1 TGCGCCAGCAGCTTGGGAGGGGGCGGTAATTCACCCCTCCACTTT CASSLGGGGNSPLHF
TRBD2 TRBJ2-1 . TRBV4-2 TGTGCCAGCAGCCAAGATAGCGGGGGCTCCTACAATGAGCAGTTCTTC CASSQDSGGSYNEQFF
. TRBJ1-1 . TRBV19 TGTGCCAGTGCGCCCGCGGTCAGCGGCACTGAAGCTTTCTTT CASAPAVSGTEAFF
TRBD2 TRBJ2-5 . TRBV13 TGTGCCAGCAGCTTCCGTCTAGCGGAAGGGGAGACCCAGTACTTC CASSFRLAEGETQYF
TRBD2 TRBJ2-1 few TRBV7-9 TGTGCCAGCCTCCCCCGGGACTACTCCTACAATGAGCAGTTCTTC CASLPRDYSYNEQFF
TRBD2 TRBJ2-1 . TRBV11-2 TGTGCCAGCAGTCGCTCCGGGACTAGCGTCTACAATGAGCAGTTCTTC CASSRSGTSVYNEQFF
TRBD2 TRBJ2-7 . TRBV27 TGTGCCAGCAGTTTGACCGGACTAGCGGGAGTCGAGCAGTACTTC CASSLTGLAGVEQYF
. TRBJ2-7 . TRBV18 TGTGCCAGCTCACCCGGCGGCTCCTACGAGCAGTACTTC CASSPGGSYEQYF
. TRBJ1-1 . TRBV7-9 TGTGCCAGCAGTTCGGGGTTTTTGAACACTGAAGCTTTCTTT CASSSGFLNTEAFF
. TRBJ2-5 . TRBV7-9 TGTGCTATTGGGGGCGCCGAGTACCAAGAGACCCAGTACTTC CAIGGAEYQETQYF
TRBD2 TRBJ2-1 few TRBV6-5 TGTGCCAGCTACGGGACTAGCGGGGGTAGGCAGTTCTTC CASYGTSGGRQFF